Shown below are 6 T cell receptor beta chains from a single sample sequenced in a study of blood T cell repertoires in COVID-19. Generated by immunoSEQ multiplex PCR, the TCRdb table keeps only in-frame clones and is missing some. The table lists 310,000 or so clones, approximately 86% of them singletons. Sequencing was carried out using peripheral blood. The receptors come from a man aged 65 to 79 with acute or convalescent COVID-19.

The rearrangement joins TRBV5-4 to TRBJ2-2; D might be TRBD1 (6 bases). The V and J ends lost 4 bases and 4 bases respectively, with 17 bases between them. Germline V gene sequence: CDR1 SGHNT, CDR2 YYREEE (reference sequence). The length of the CDR3 is 16 residues. CDR3 protein: CASSRQVGRSTGELFF. In nucleotides, the CDR3 is TGTGCCAGCAGCCGACAGGTTGGGCGAAGCACCGGGGAGCTGTTTTTT.

This chain connects TRBV7-9 to TRBJ2-2; D is possibly TRBD1 (6 bases). The germline CDR1 and CDR2 sequences are SEHNR and FQNEAQ (reference sequence). The CDR3 consists of 14 residues. Trimming removed 2 bases at V and 6 bases at J, with 10 bases between. The CDR3 loop reads CASSLRSGAGELFF. The CDR3 DNA sequence: TGTGCCAGCAGCTTAAGATCAGGGGCCGGGGAGCTGTTTTTT.

This chain uses TRBV4-2 with TRBJ2-7, with a weak D call TRBD1 (5 bases). Germline assignment: CDR1 LGHNA and CDR2 YNFKEQ. V lost 6 bases and J 4 bases, leaving 13 bases between the germline ends. The length of the CDR3 is 13 residues. This chain's CDR3 is CASRADSVYEQYF. The CDR3 region has the DNA TGTGCCAGCAGGGCCGACAGCGTATACGAGCAGTACTTC.

The genes are TRBV28 and TRBJ1-3; D is unresolved. Trimming cost V 0 bases and J 0 bases, with 6 bases left between them. Germline CDR1 MDHEN, CDR2 SYDVKM. The CDR3 extends over 15 amino acids. The CDR3 nucleotides are TGTGCCAGCAGTTTATGGGCCAACTCTGGAAACACCATATATTTT. It specifies CASSLWANSGNTIYF.

This rearrangement joins TRBV7-3 to TRBJ2-5; D gene uncertain. V shed 5 bases and J shed 2 bases, with 12 bases lying between them. The germline CDR1 and CDR2 sequences are SGHTA and FQGTGA. The CDR3 runs 14 residues. The CDR3 region is CASSPSAAQETQYF. In DNA, the CDR3 is TGTGCCAGCAGCCCCTCGGCGGCTCAAGAGACCCAGTACTTC.

This clone has just one count. The J gene is TRBJ1-2, the V gene TRBV19, with D hard to call. The CDR3 totals 13 residues. Trimming removed 4 bases at V and 3 bases at J, with 9 bases between. CDR1 and CDR2 (germline): LNHDA, SQIVND (reference sequence). The CDR3 loop reads CASSTTNYYGYTF. The CDR3 region has the DNA TGTGCCAGTAGTACGACAAACTACTATGGCTACACCTTC.